These 21 T cell receptor beta chains were sequenced from one sample in a study of blood T cell repertoires in COVID-19. The assay was immunoSEQ multiplex PCR, and TCRdb's table has in-frame clones only and misses some. The sample includes roughly 250,000 clones, roughly 85% of them seen just once. Sequenced material: PBMCs or T cells enriched from blood (not recorded which). These receptors originate from a woman between 25 and 40 years old who had recovered from COVID-19.

The chain uses TRBV28 and TRBJ1-2; a possible D gene is TRBD1 (5 bases). Germline loops: CDR1 MDHEN, CDR2 SYDVKM. The germline V and J ends were trimmed by 5 bases and 8 bases, with 18 bases remaining between them. The CDR3 consists of 14 residues. CDR3 sequence reads: CASSREGRRGGYTF. The CDR3 bases are TGTGCCAGCAGTCGGGAGGGGAGGCGTGGAGGCTACACCTTC.

This chain joins TRBV29-1 and TRBJ1-3; D is possibly TRBD1 (6 bases). V lost 8 bases and J lost 3, with 14 bases in between. The germline V gene has CDR1 SQVTM and CDR2 ANQGSEA. The CDR3 has 13 residues. In nucleotides, the CDR3 is TGCAGCTCAATGAACAGGGATGGAAACACCATATATTTT. This translates into CSSMNRDGNTIYF.

The chain employs TRBV7-9 and TRBJ2-1; 10 bases align to TRBD2. The germline V gene encodes CDR1 SEHNR and CDR2 FQNEAQ (reference sequence). V was pared by 6 bases and J by 9 bases, with 14 bases of the junction left unmatched. This CDR3 spans 16 amino acids. This chain's CDR3 is CASRRARTSGTGEQFF. DNA of the CDR3: TGTGCCAGCAGGCGAGCCCGGACTAGCGGTACGGGTGAGCAGTTCTTC. The complete variable domain, with remaining parts taken from reference TRBV7-9 and TRBJ2-1, reads DTGVSQNPRHKITKRGQNVTFRCDPISEHNRLYWYRQTLGQGPEFLTYFQNEAQLEKSRLLSDRFSAERPKGSFSTLEIQRTEQGDSAMYLCASRRARTSGTGEQFFGPGTRLTVL.

The chain combines TRBV5-1 with TRBJ1-4; 8 bases are shared with TRBD1. The CDR3 consists of 14 residues. The ends lost 2 bases at V and 7 bases at J; junction bases unmatched: 4. The germline V gene encodes CDR1 SGHRS and CDR2 YFSETQ. The CDR3 region has the DNA TGCGCCAGCAGCTTTACAGGGGGAGGTGAAAAACTGTTTTTT. Translating it yields CASSFTGGGEKLFF.

J is TRBJ1-2 and V is TRBV19, with a possible D match to TRBD1 (5 bases). Trimming took 2 bases from V and 2 from J, leaving 9 bases between them. This CDR3 has 14 residues. The V gene's germline CDR1 is LNHDA and CDR2 SQIVND (reference sequence). CDR3 sequence: CASSISTANYGYTF. CDR3 sequence (DNA): TGTGCCAGTAGTATATCGACAGCCAACTATGGCTACACCTTC.

The rearrangement joins TRBV7-6 to TRBJ2-3; D perhaps matches TRBD1 (6 bases). The CDR3 length is 15 residues. Germline CDR1 and CDR2: SGHVS and FNYEAQ. V was shortened by 2 bases and J by 2 bases, with 11 bases between the two germline ends. This CDR3 is CASSLQGTITDTQYF. The CDR3 DNA is TGTGCCAGCAGCTTACAGGGGACGATCACAGATACGCAGTATTTT.

The chain uses TRBV2 and TRBJ2-7; tentatively, D is TRBD1 (5 bases). Germline V gene data show CDR1 as SNHLY and CDR2 as FYNNEI. The CDR3 has 17 amino acids. V gave up 0 bases and J gave up 3 bases, with 18 bases separating them. The CDR3 nucleotides read TGTGCCAGCAGTGAAGCGCTTCGGGTACAGGCGAGCTACGAGCAGTACTTC. It encodes CASSEALRVQASYEQYF.

This rearrangement joins TRBV7-9 to TRBJ2-7; 10 positions agree with TRBD1. The CDR3 loop spans 14 amino acids. With 3 bases clipped from V and 1 base from J, the junction kept 0 bases outside the gene matches. Germline loops: CDR1 SEHNR, CDR2 FQNEAQ (reference sequence). The CDR3 region is CASSLDRGSYEQYF. Here the CDR3 DNA reads TGTGCCAGCAGCTTGGACAGGGGGTCCTACGAGCAGTACTTC.

This sequence joins TRBV5-1 and TRBJ2-1; 13 bases fit TRBD2. V trimming: 4 bases; J trimming: 8 bases; junction bases outside the gene matches: 6. The germline V gene encodes CDR1 SGHRS and CDR2 YFSETQ. The CDR3 has 15 amino acids. CDR3 in amino acids: CASSEGLAGTDEQFF. The CDR3 DNA reads as TGCGCCAGCAGCGAGGGACTAGCGGGAACGGATGAGCAGTTCTTC.

The chain recombines TRBV12-3 or TRBV12-4 with TRBJ1-2, with TRBD1 matching over 8 bases. The ends lost 6 bases at V and 9 bases at J; junction bases unmatched: 9. CDR3 size: 13 residues. CDR3: CASSPGQGRSYTF. The CDR3 nucleotides read TGTGCCAGCAGCCCAGGACAGGGTAGGAGCTACACCTTC.

The chain recombines TRBV29-1 with TRBJ2-7; 7 bases align to TRBD1. The ends lost 2 bases at V and 0 bases at J; junction bases unmatched: 4. The CDR3 has 14 amino acids. Germline V gene sequence: CDR1 SQVTM, CDR2 ANQGSEA. The CDR3 nucleotides read TGCAGCGTTGAATGGGGACAGAACTCCTACGAGCAGTACTTC. Translating it yields CSVEWGQNSYEQYF.

The gene calls are TRBV11-2 and TRBJ2-7; D gene ambiguous. Germline V gene lookup returns CDR1 SGHAT and CDR2 FQNNGV. The V end was cut by 5 bases, the J end by 0 bases, with 17 bases between. The CDR3 sequence is 16 residues long. The CDR3 nucleotides are TGTGCCAGCAGCCCACCACCCAACAGTTACTCCTACGAGCAGTACTTC. It yields the protein CASSPPPNSYSYEQYF. Together with reference TRBV11-2 and TRBJ2-7, the CDR3 gives the full variable domain: EAGVAQSPRYKIIEKRQSVAFWCNPISGHATLYWYQQILGQGPKLLIQFQNNGVVDDSQLPKDRFSAERLKGVDSTLKIQPAKLEDSAVYLCASSPPPNSYSYEQYFGPGTRLTVT.

This chain uses TRBV6-6 with TRBJ1-2; a possible D gene is TRBD1 (6 bases). CDR1 is MNHNY and CDR2 is SVGAGI in the germline V gene (reference sequence). There are 12 residues in the CDR3. V shed 5 bases and J shed 8 bases, with 12 bases lying between them. The CDR3 loop reads CASSPTGKGYTF. The CDR3 DNA reads as TGTGCCAGCAGTCCCACAGGGAAGGGCTACACCTTC.

This chain links TRBV2 with TRBJ2-5; 11 nucleotides align to TRBD1. Germline assignment: CDR1 SNHLY and CDR2 FYNNEI. The CDR3 totals 14 residues. Trimming took 4 bases from V and 5 from J; bases not matched to a gene: 3. The CDR3 nucleotides are TGTGCCAGCAGTGGGACAGGGGGCGGGGAGACCCAGTACTTC. This codes for CASSGTGGGETQYF.

The rearrangement links TRBV10-3 to TRBJ1-2, with TRBD1 matching over 8 bases. V lost 10 bases, J lost 7 bases, and 11 bases stayed unmatched. The CDR3 loop spans 13 amino acids. CDR1 is ENHRY, CDR2 SYGVKD, per germline. CDR3 sequence: CATGEGQGSGYTF. CDR3 bases: TGTGCCACCGGAGAAGGACAGGGAAGTGGCTACACCTTC.

This clone has only one observation. V usage is TRBV5-1 and J usage is TRBJ1-1, with TRBD1 identical over 9 bases. The CDR3 runs to 14 residues. J gave up 11 bases and V 3 bases, and 11 bases lay outside the gene matches. In germline, CDR1 is SGHRS, CDR2 YFSETQ. CDR3 loop: CASSSDRGSRWAFF. The CDR3 bases are TGCGCCAGCAGCTCCGACAGGGGGAGTCGGTGGGCTTTCTTT. Drawing the rest from reference TRBV5-1 and TRBJ1-1, the complete variable domain is KAGVTQTPRYLIKTRGQQVTLSCSPISGHRSVSWYQQTPGQGLQFLFEYFSETQRNKGNFPGRFSGRQFSNSRSEMNVSTLELGDSALYLCASSSDRGSRWAFFGQGTRLTVV.

The chain uses TRBV5-1 and TRBJ1-3; 7 positions agree with TRBD1. The CDR3 length is 17 residues. CDR1 is SGHRS and CDR2 is YFSETQ in the germline V gene. The junction had 12 bases not matched to a gene; V was cut back by 1 base and J by 5 bases. CDR3 protein: CASSLSGQLSGRNTIYF. The DNA for the CDR3 is TGCGCCAGCAGCTTGTCGGGACAGTTGAGCGGTCGAAACACCATATATTTT.

Here the CDR3 reads CARSLFFVTANTEAFF. CDR3 coding DNA: TGTGCCAGAAGCTTGTTTTTCGTAACAGCGAACACTGAAGCTTTCTTT. The V call is TRBV5-3, the J call TRBJ1-1; D gene unclear. TRBV5-3 has ORF status, its function being uncertain. This CDR3 has 16 residues. Between the trimmed V and J ends, which lost 1 base and 1 base, there was a span of 14 bases.

The chain is built from TRBV6-5 and TRBJ1-5; 8 positions agree with TRBD1. The ends lost 7 bases at V and 4 bases at J; junction bases unmatched: 9. From germline, CDR1 is MNHEY and CDR2 SVGAGI. The CDR3 has 15 amino acids. The CDR3: CASKRKTGVNQPQHF. CDR3 sequence (DNA): TGTGCCAGCAAAAGAAAGACAGGGGTAAATCAGCCCCAGCATTTT.

V gene TRBV5-5 combines with J gene TRBJ1-1, with D perhaps matching TRBD1 (6 bases). Trimming removed 0 bases at V and 10 bases at J, with 13 bases between. The germline CDR1 and CDR2 sequences are SGHKS and YYEKEE (reference sequence). This CDR3 is 13 amino acids long. The DNA for the CDR3 is TGTGCCAGCAGCTTGGGCACGGGGGGCCGAGCTTTCTTT. This translates into CASSLGTGGRAFF. The full variable domain, with the rest looked up from reference TRBV5-5 and TRBJ1-1, is DAGVTQSPTHLIKTRGQQVTLRCSPISGHKSVSWYQQVLGQGPQFIFQYYEKEERGRGNFPDRFSARQFPNYSSELNVNALLLGDSALYLCASSLGTGGRAFFGQGTRLTVV.

CDR3 DNA sequence: TGTGCCATCAGTGATGGGTCTGAAATGGAGAGAGCCGAAACACAGGGGGAAAACACTGAAGCTTTCTTT. Translating gives CAISDGSEMERAETQGENTEAFF. This chain connects TRBV10-3 to TRBJ1-1; 8 bases line up with TRBD1. The CDR3 is 23 residues long. The germline gives CDR1 ENHRY, CDR2 SYGVKD. V shed 3 bases, J shed 2 bases, and the junction held 29 bases outside the gene matches.